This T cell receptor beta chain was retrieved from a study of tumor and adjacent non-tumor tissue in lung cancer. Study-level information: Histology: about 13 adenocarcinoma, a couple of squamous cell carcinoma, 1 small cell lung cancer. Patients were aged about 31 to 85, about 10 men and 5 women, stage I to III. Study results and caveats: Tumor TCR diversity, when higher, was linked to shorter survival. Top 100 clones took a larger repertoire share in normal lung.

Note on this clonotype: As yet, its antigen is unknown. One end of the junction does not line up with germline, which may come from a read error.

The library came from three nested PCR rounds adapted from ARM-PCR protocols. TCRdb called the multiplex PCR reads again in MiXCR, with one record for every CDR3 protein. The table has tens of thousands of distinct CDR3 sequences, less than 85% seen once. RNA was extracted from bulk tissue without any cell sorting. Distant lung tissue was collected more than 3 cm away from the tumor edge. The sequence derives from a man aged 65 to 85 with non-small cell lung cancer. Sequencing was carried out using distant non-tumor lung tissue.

For the CDR3, the DNA is TGTGCCTTCACGCTTGACTCGCACACTGAAGCTTACTTT. Translation: CAFTLDSHTEAYF. The chain joins TRBV12-3 or TRBV12-4 to TRBJ1-1, with D unresolved. This CDR3 contains 13 residues.